The 10 T cell receptor beta chains in this list originate from one sample, sequenced in a study of cytomegalovirus exposure and HLA in healthy donors. PCR involved 60 Vbeta and 13 Jbeta primers. Profiled with immunoSEQ multiplex PCR; TCRdb holds only in-frame clones, not every one. The sample lists about 160,000 clones; about 80% were seen once. Sequenced: PBMCs. These receptors all come from a woman aged 45-65 years in good health and CMV-seropositive.

V is TRBV27 and J is TRBJ2-1; a weak D match, TRBD2 (6 bases). The germline CDR1 and CDR2 sequences are MNHEY and SMNVEV (reference sequence). The V end was cut by 3 bases, the J end by 3 bases, with 9 bases between. The CDR3 loop spans 14 amino acids. CDR3 nucleotide sequence: TGTGCCAGCAGTTTTGGAGGGGTCTACAATGAGCAGTTCTTC. Protein: CASSFGGVYNEQFF.

This clone was seen more than once but under ten times. V and J are TRBV2 and TRBJ2-7; TRBD2 aligns across 10 bases. Germline V CDR1 and CDR2: SNHLY, FYNNEI. Trimming cost V 6 bases and J 3 bases; bases outside gene matches: 2. CDR3 length: 13 residues. CDR3 nucleotide sequence: TGTGCCAGCAGCCTAGCGGGAGACTACGAGCAGTACTTC. Translating it yields CASSLAGDYEQYF.

The rearrangement joins TRBV4-3 to TRBJ1-1, with 7 bases that match TRBD1. V shed 4 bases, J shed 4 bases, and the junction held 9 bases outside the gene matches. CDR3 length: 15 amino acids. Germline V lookup: CDR1 LGHNA, CDR2 YSLEER. The CDR3 loop is CASSLHDRVGTEAFF. CDR3 nucleotide sequence: TGCGCCAGCAGCCTACACGACAGGGTGGGCACTGAAGCTTTCTTT.

The genes are TRBV7-2 and TRBJ1-3; D ambiguous. Deletions cut 1 base from V and 0 bases from J, with 13 bases between. The CDR3 covers 17 residues. CDR1 is SGHTA and CDR2 is FQGNSA in the germline V gene. The CDR3 bases are TGTGCCAGCAGCTTAGGAGAGGGCCTATTCTCTGGAAACACCATATATTTT. It specifies CASSLGEGLFSGNTIYF.

The chain is built from TRBV5-6 and TRBJ2-3, with D possibly TRBD1 on 6 matching bases. The germline V gene has CDR1 SGHDT and CDR2 YYEEEE. Trimming took off 2 bases at V and 4 bases at J, with 11 bases between the two ends. This CDR3 spans 14 amino acids. The CDR3 spells CASSFPGVADTQYF. The CDR3 DNA reads as TGTGCCAGCAGCTTCCCAGGGGTAGCAGATACGCAGTATTTT.

This clone has only a few counts. The chain couples TRBV19 to TRBJ2-7; perhaps TRBD1 as D (6 bases). The germline V gene encodes CDR1 LNHDA and CDR2 SQIVND (reference sequence). V lost 3 bases and J lost 1, with 16 bases in between. The CDR3 is 16 residues long. The CDR3 nucleotides are TGTGCCAGTAGTATGAGTGGGGGCAGGTTATCCTACGAGCAGTACTTC. Encoded protein: CASSMSGGRLSYEQYF.

This clone was detected only a few times. The rearrangement uses TRBV25-1 and TRBJ1-1; possibly TRBD1 for D (5 bases). The germline gives CDR1 MGHDK, CDR2 SYGVNS. The V and J ends lost 2 bases and 8 bases respectively, with 12 bases between them. The CDR3 is 13 residues long. The CDR3, as DNA: TGTGCCAGCAGTGAAGGGCGGGGGACCGAAGCTTTCTTT. It specifies CASSEGRGTEAFF. The full variable domain, rest sourced from reference TRBV25-1 and TRBJ1-1, is EADIYQTPRYLVIGTGKKITLECSQTMGHDKMYWYQQDPGMELHLIHYSYGVNSTEKGDLSSESTVSRIRTEHFPLTLESARPSHTSQYLCASSEGRGTEAFFGQGTRLTVV.

The V and J genes are TRBV5-5 and TRBJ1-5, with TRBD1 identical over 11 bases. The CDR3 spans 15 residues. The V gene's germline CDR1 is SGHKS and CDR2 YYEKEE (reference sequence). The J segment lost 3 bases and the V segment lost 4 bases, leaving 3 bases of the junction unmatched. CDR3 protein: CASSPGQGDNQPQHF. The CDR3 DNA reads TGTGCCAGCAGCCCGGGACAGGGGGACAATCAGCCCCAGCATTTT.

The V gene is TRBV18, the J gene TRBJ1-5, with 10 bases identical to TRBD1. With V trimmed by 4 bases and J by 4 bases, 7 bases remained unmatched. CDR3 size: 16 residues. Looked up from germline, CDR1 is KGHSH and CDR2 is LQKENI. DNA of the CDR3: TGTGCCAGCTCACGTCCCGGGACAGGGGTGAATCAGCCCCAGCATTTT. Protein sequence: CASSRPGTGVNQPQHF.

On this clone itself: The sample carries other DNA sequences with the same CDR3. The chain uses TRBV7-3 and TRBJ1-2; tentative D call: TRBD1 (5 bases). V lost 5 bases and J lost 8, with 12 bases in between. The length of the CDR3 is 12 residues. Looked up from germline, CDR1 is SGHTA and CDR2 is FQGTGA. In DNA form, the CDR3 reads TGTGCCAGCAGCCCCAGGGTTTACGGCTACACCTTC. Its protein product is CASSPRVYGYTF.